This T cell receptor beta chain was sequenced during a study of shared clonotypes between healthy human individuals. Overall study findings and caveats: Despite large depth, rarefaction showed incomplete sorted-subset sequencing.

Deep-level running was used for the assay. Evenly divided among several immunoSEQ plates was the genomic DNA of each subset. Per the study methods: Filtering was not the same, since immunoSEQ gave junction-only sequences without quality scores. The protocol was immunoSEQ multiplex PCR, while the TCRdb copy is restricted to in-frame clones and leaves out a portion. The DNA was the basis for D and trimming; V, J and clone size are from that table. The table records more than 2,000,000 clones, 93% of them present only once. The V gene's germline CDR1 is SGHVS and CDR2 FQNEAQ. This CDR3 region has 16 residues. Unmatched junction bases numbered 11, after V lost 5 bases and J lost 7 bases. For this clone: Its matching antigen is unknown.

The sample consisted of naive CD4+ T cells from PBMCs. Subset denoted: CD45RA+ positively selected. The chain has TRBV7-8 and TRBJ2-3; 11 bases map to TRBD1. The sequence was collected from a man aged 18 to 30 in good health. Some clones in this sample may be carry-over from other donors' samples. The CDR3 spells CASSPTRTGGRNTQYF. CDR3 coding DNA: TGTGCCAGCAGCCCCACCCGGACAGGGGGCAGAAATACGCAGTATTTT.